These T cell receptor beta chains were read from a single sample in a study of shared clonotypes between healthy human individuals. Libraries were prepared by immunoSEQ multiplex PCR; TCRdb keeps only in-frame clonotypes and omits some of them. Altogether roughly 1 million clones are present, around 82% being singletons, with the ten largest covering under 0.65%. The sample was memory CD4+ T cells from PBMCs. Receptor source: a man aged 18 to 35 in good health. Some clones in this sample may be carry-over from other donors' samples. Each CDR3 is given with its conserved first and last residue. D genes are given only for firm matches. Expanded clones get a size class; other rows say once, few or many, or leave the size out.

clone size	V gene	D gene	J gene	CDR3 DNA	CDR3 protein
-	TRBV7-7	TRBD1	TRBJ2-7	TGTGCCAGCAGCTTATTACCCCCCGACAGGGTAGGAAGTCCCGAGCAGTACTTC	CASSLLPPDRVGSPEQYF
few	TRBV11-2	TRBD2	TRBJ2-7	TGTGCCAGCAGCTTAACTAGCGGCTTAGGCTACGAGCAGTACTTC	CASSLTSGLGYEQYF
many	TRBV4-3	TRBD1	TRBJ2-1	TGCGCCAGCAGCCAAGATAGGACGGGACAGGGGTACAATGAGCAGTTCTTC	CASSQDRTGQGYNEQFF
once	TRBV18	-	TRBJ2-2	TGTGCCAGCTCACCGGCACACACCGGGGAGCTGTTTTTT	CASSPAHTGELFF
-	TRBV5-1	-	TRBJ1-1	TGCGCCAGCAGCTTGGCAGGGTATCGCACTGAAGCTTTCTTT	CASSLAGYRTEAFF
-	TRBV10-2	TRBD2	TRBJ2-2	TGCGCCAGCAATCCAGGACTAGGTCGAACCGGGGAGCTGTTTTTT	CASNPGLGRTGELFF
-	TRBV5-4	-	TRBJ1-2	TGTGCCAGCAGCTTGGCCAACGTTTGGGGCTACACCTTC	CASSLANVWGYTF
-	TRBV9	-	TRBJ1-3	TGTGCCAGCAGGTCCCAGGGTGGAAACACCATATATTTT	CASRSQGGNTIYF
-	TRBV28	-	TRBJ1-5	TGTGCCAGCAGTTCCCTATGGGGCAATCAGCCCCAGCATTTT	CASSSLWGNQPQHF
-	TRBV5-1	-	TRBJ2-7	TGCGCCAGCGGACTGGGGGGCCACGACGAGCAGTACTTC	CASGLGGHDEQYF
-	TRBV6-5	-	TRBJ2-2	TGTGCCAGCAGTACCGGAACGGCCTACACCGGGGAGCTGTTTTTT	CASSTGTAYTGELFF
few	TRBV18	-	TRBJ1-2	TGTGCCAGCTCACCAGAACAGAACTATGGCTACACCTTC	CASSPEQNYGYTF
-	TRBV5-1	TRBD2	TRBJ2-1	TGCGCCAGCAGCTTGGGGGGGACTAGCGGATACAATGAGCAGTTCTTC	CASSLGGTSGYNEQFF
-	TRBV29-1	-	TRBJ2-3	TGCAGCGTACTGGGGGACCCGATCGGCACAGATACGCAGTATTTT	CSVLGDPIGTDTQYF
-	TRBV6-6	TRBD2	TRBJ2-7	TGTGCCAGCAGTAGACTAGCGGGAGGATTCGAGCAGTACTTC	CASSRLAGGFEQYF
-	TRBV19	TRBD1	TRBJ2-2	TGTGCCAGTATTCTTTCCCTCGGGACAGGGAGGGTCGGCGGCACCGGGGAGCTGTTTTTT	CASILSLGTGRVGGTGELFF
-	TRBV28	-	TRBJ1-2	TGTGCCTCCGGGGGACGGTATGGCTACACCTTC	CASGGRYGYTF
-	TRBV14	TRBD1	TRBJ1-2	TGTGCCAGCACCAAAACAGGGGGCCTCTATGGCTACACCTTC	CASTKTGGLYGYTF
once	TRBV4-2	TRBD1	TRBJ1-1	TGTGCCAGCAGCCAAGCGGGAGCCAGGGGGCAAACTGAAGCTTTCTTT	CASSQAGARGQTEAFF
-	TRBV6-6	-	TRBJ2-7	TGTGCCAGCAGTTACTCGGCGCCGAGCTCCTACGAGCAGTACTTC	CASSYSAPSSYEQYF
-	TRBV6-1	-	TRBJ2-4	TGTGCCAGCGAACCGGGACACCTAGCCAAAAACATTCAGTACTTC	CASEPGHLAKNIQYF
-	TRBV4-3	-	TRBJ2-4	TGCGCCAGCAGCCAAGAAGGGTGGGACATTCAGTACTTC	CASSQEGWDIQYF
-	TRBV29-1	-	TRBJ2-5	TGCAGCGTGACGGGGCTACAAGAGACCCAGTACTTC	CSVTGLQETQYF
-	TRBV18	-	TRBJ2-3	TGTGCCAGCTCACCACCGCCCGCAGATACGCAGTATTTT	CASSPPPADTQYF
-	TRBV4-1	-	TRBJ1-1	TGCGCCAGCAGCCAACGATGGGGCAGTACCGCTGAAGCTTTCTTT	CASSQRWGSTAEAFF
few	TRBV7-2	-	TRBJ1-2	TGTGCCAGCAGCTTAGGAGGGACGAACTATGGCTACACCTTC	CASSLGGTNYGYTF
once	TRBV7-9	TRBD1	TRBJ2-5	TGTGCCAGCAGCGCACAGGGGGCAATAAAGACCCAGTACTTC	CASSAQGAIKTQYF
-	TRBV5-1	-	TRBJ1-2	TGCGCCAGCAGCTTGGCCCTGGGGAGGGGTCGGGACTATGGCTACACCTTC	CASSLALGRGRDYGYTF
-	TRBV7-9	-	TRBJ2-3	TGTGCCAGCAGCACCTCCCGGACTGGGGATACGCAGTATTTT	CASSTSRTGDTQYF
-	TRBV6-4	-	TRBJ1-2	TGTGCCAGCAGTGACTCCGGGGGAACCTATGGCTACACCTTC	CASSDSGGTYGYTF
-	TRBV7-9	-	TRBJ2-3	TGTGCCAGCAGCACGTCAGGCCGGGATACGCAGTATTTT	CASSTSGRDTQYF
-	TRBV15	-	TRBJ1-5	TGTGCCACCAGCAGAGAACCTCATCAGCCCCAGCATTTT	CATSREPHQPQHF
-	TRBV10-3	TRBD2	TRBJ2-3	TGTGCCATCAGTGAGTCAAAGGGAGGGAGTGCGAATACGCAGTATTTT	CAISESKGGSANTQYF
-	TRBV28	-	TRBJ2-7	TGTGCCAGCAGTTCAAAGTCCCGGGACTTTTACGAGCAGTACTTC	CASSSKSRDFYEQYF
-	TRBV29-1	-	TRBJ1-1	TGCAGCGTTGAATGGTCAGGGTGGAACACTGAAGCTTTCTTT	CSVEWSGWNTEAFF
-	TRBV14	TRBD1	TRBJ2-2	TGTGCCAGCAGCCAAGGACAGGGGCTAACCGGGGAGCTGTTTTTT	CASSQGQGLTGELFF
-	TRBV27	-	TRBJ2-6	TGTGCCAGCAGTTTGCGGGGATCCCGCGCCTCTGGGGCCAACGTCCTGACTTTC	CASSLRGSRASGANVLTF
-	TRBV5-1	-	TRBJ2-5	TGCGCCAGCAGCTTGGCGGCGGAGACCCAGTACTTC	CASSLAAETQYF
-	TRBV30	-	TRBJ2-7	TGTGCCTGGAGTGTACAAGGGGAGGGGGCCTACGAGCAGTACTTC	CAWSVQGEGAYEQYF
once	TRBV29-1	-	TRBJ1-1	TGCAGCGTGCGCATGTGGGGAGAGAACACTGAAGCTTTCTTT	CSVRMWGENTEAFF
once	TRBV28	-	TRBJ1-5	TGTGCCACATGTCCGTCGGAGGGTCAGTATCAGCCCCAGCATTTT	CATCPSEGQYQPQHF
-	TRBV4-1	TRBD2	TRBJ2-4	TGCGCCAGCAGTCAAGATGGTAGCGGGAGGGACATTCAGTACTTC	CASSQDGSGRDIQYF
-	TRBV7-3	-	TRBJ2-3	TGTGCCAGCAGCCCTTCAGGAGGGCAGGGTCATCCAGATACGCAGTATTTT	CASSPSGGQGHPDTQYF
-	TRBV7-3	TRBD1	TRBJ2-1	TGTGCCAGCAGCCTAATCGGACAGGGTGGGAATGAGCAGTTCTTC	CASSLIGQGGNEQFF
-	TRBV30	TRBD2	TRBJ2-1	TGTGCCTGGAGTGCGGCTAGCGGGAGGGACAATGAGCAGTTCTTC	CAWSAASGRDNEQFF
-	TRBV2	TRBD1	TRBJ2-2	TGTGCCAGCACTAGACAGGGGAATTGGAACCGGGAGCTGTTTTTT	CASTRQGNWNRELFF
once	TRBV9	TRBD2	TRBJ2-2	TGTGCCAGCAGCGTAGTGACTAGCCCCCCCGGGGAGCTGTTTTTT	CASSVVTSPPGELFF
-	TRBV19	TRBD2	TRBJ2-3	TGTGCCAGTAGTCCTATACCAACTCGGGAGGGAGGTACGCAGTATTTT	CASSPIPTREGGTQYF
-	TRBV19	-	TRBJ1-2	TGTGCCAGTGCTGGACTGCTCTATGGCTACACCTTC	CASAGLLYGYTF
-	TRBV18	-	TRBJ2-2	TGTGCCAGCTCACCGAAAGGGGGAGGCACCGGGGAGCTGTTTTTT	CASSPKGGGTGELFF
-	TRBV27	TRBD1	TRBJ1-5	TGTGCCAGCAGTCCAAGGGGGCGGGTTACTAATCAGCCCCAGCATTTT	CASSPRGRVTNQPQHF
-	TRBV13	-	TRBJ2-1	TGTGCCAGCAAGACAGGGGGAAGGACTAGCGGCTACAATGAGCAGTTCTTC	CASKTGGRTSGYNEQFF